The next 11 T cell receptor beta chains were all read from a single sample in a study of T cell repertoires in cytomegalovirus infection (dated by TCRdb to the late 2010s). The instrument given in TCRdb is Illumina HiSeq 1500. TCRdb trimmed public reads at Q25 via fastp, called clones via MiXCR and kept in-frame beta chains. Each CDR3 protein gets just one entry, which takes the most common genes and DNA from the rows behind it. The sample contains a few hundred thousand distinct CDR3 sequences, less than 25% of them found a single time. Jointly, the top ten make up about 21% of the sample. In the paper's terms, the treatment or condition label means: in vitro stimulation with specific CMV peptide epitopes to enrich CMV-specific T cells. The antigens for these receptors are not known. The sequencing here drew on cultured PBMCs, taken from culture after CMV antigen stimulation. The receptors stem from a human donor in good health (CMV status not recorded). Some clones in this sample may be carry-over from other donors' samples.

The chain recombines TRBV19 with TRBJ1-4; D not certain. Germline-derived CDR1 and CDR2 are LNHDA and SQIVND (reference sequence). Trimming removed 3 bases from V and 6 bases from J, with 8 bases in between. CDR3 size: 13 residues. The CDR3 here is CASSISLDEKLFF. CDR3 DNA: TGTGCCAGTAGTATTAGTCTGGATGAAAAACTGTTTTTT. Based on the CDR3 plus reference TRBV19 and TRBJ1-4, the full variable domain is DGGITQSPKYLFRKEGQNVTLSCEQNLNHDAMYWYRQDPGQGLRLIYYSQIVNDFQKGDIAEGYSVSREKKESFPLTVTSAQKNPTAFYLCASSISLDEKLFFGSGTQLSVL.

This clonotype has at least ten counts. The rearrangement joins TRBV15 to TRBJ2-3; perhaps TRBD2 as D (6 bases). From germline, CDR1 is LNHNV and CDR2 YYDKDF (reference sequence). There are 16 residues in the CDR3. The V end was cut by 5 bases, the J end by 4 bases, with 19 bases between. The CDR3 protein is CATSSHLTSYPDTQYF. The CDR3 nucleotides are TGTGCCACCAGCTCCCACCTGACTAGTTACCCAGATACGCAGTATTTT.

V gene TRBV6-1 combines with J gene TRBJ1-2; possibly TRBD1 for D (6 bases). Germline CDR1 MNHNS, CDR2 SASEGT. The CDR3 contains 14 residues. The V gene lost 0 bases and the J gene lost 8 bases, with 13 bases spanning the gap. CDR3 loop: CASSEARRGGGYTF. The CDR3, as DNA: TGTGCCAGCAGTGAAGCTAGAAGGGGGGGAGGCTACACCTTC.

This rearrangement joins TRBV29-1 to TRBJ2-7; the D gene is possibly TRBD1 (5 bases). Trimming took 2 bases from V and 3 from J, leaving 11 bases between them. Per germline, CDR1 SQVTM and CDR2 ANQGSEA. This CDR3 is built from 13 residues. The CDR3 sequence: CSVESQGDYEQYF. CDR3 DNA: TGCAGCGTTGAAAGTCAGGGCGACTACGAGCAGTACTTC.

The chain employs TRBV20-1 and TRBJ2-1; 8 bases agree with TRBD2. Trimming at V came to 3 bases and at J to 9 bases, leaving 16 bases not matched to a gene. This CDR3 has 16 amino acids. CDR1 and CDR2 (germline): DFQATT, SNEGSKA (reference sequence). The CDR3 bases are TGCAGTGCTAGCAATTGGATAGCGGGAAGCAGGGGTGAGCAGTTCTTC. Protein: CSASNWIAGSRGEQFF.

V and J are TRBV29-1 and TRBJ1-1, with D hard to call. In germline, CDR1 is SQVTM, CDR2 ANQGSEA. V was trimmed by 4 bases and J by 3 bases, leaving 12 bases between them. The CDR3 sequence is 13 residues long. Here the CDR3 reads CSVVRQVYTEAFF. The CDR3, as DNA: TGCAGCGTTGTTAGGCAGGTATACACTGAAGCTTTCTTT.

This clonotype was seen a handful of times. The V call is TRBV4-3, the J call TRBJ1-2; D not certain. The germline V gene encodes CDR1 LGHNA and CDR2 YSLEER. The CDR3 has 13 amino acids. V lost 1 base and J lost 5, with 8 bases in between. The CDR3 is CASSQATGYGYTF. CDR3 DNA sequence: TGCGCCAGCAGCCAAGCTACGGGATATGGCTACACCTTC.

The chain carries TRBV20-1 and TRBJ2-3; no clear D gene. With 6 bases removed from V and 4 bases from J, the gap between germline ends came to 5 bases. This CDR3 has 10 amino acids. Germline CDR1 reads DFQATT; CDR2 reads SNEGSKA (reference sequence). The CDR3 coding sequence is TGCAGTGCAGGGCCAGATACGCAGTATTTT. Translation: CSAGPDTQYF.

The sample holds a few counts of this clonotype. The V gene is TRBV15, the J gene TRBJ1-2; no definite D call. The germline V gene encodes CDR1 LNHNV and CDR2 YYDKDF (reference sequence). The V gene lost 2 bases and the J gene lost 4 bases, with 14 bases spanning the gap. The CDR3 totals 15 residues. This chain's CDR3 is CATSRPGIEGYGYTF. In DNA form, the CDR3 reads TGTGCCACCAGCAGACCCGGTATTGAGGGCTATGGCTACACCTTC.

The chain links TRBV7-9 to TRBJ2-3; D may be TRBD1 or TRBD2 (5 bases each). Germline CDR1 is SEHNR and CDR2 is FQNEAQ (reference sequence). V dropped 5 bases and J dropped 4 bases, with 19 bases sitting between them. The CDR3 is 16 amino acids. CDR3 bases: TGTGCCAGCAGCCACCCCCCGGACACGGAGGCAGATACGCAGTATTTT. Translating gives CASSHPPDTEADTQYF.

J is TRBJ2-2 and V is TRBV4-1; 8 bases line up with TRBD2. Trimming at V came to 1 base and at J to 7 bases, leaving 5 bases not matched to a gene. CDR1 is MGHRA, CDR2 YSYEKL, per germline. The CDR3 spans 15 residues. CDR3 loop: CASSQVDGRVGELFF. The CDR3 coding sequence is TGCGCCAGCAGCCAAGTCGACGGGAGGGTCGGGGAGCTGTTTTTT.